What follows are 14 T cell receptor beta chains derived from one specimen sequenced in a study of blood T cell repertoires in COVID-19. Method: immunoSEQ multiplex PCR; TCRdb's copy keeps in-frame clones and lacks some. The top ten hold about 4.2% of the sample, which has some 300,000 clones, 85% to 95% seen once. Sequences were obtained from PBMCs or T cells enriched from blood (not recorded which). These receptors were collected from a woman younger than 45 who had been exposed to COVID-19.

This rearrangement joins TRBV29-1 to TRBJ1-2; no firm D call. Germline CDR1 and CDR2: SQVTM and ANQGSEA. Between the trimmed V and J ends, which lost 7 bases and 1 base, there was a span of 10 bases. The CDR3 sequence is 12 residues long. The CDR3 region is CSGGDVNYGYTF. The CDR3 coding sequence is TGCAGCGGAGGAGACGTTAACTATGGCTACACCTTC. Combining the CDR3 with reference TRBV29-1 and TRBJ1-2 gives the whole variable domain SAVISQKPSRDICQRGTSLTIQCQVDSQVTMMFWYRQQPGQSLTLIATANQGSEATYESGFVIDKFPISRPNLTFSTLTVSNMSPEDSSIYLCSGGDVNYGYTFGSGTRLTVV.

This clone was recorded only once. The chain carries TRBV6-2 or TRBV6-3 and TRBJ1-1, with a tentative D call TRBD1 (5 bases). The germline V gene encodes CDR1 MNHEY and CDR2 SVGEGT. This CDR3 is 11 amino acids long. Deletions cut 5 bases from V and 8 bases from J, with 9 bases between. The CDR3 spells CASSRQREAFF. The CDR3 nucleotides are TGTGCCAGCAGTCGACAGAGAGAAGCTTTCTTT.

The V gene is TRBV7-9, the J gene TRBJ1-2; possibly TRBD1 for D (5 bases). The V end lost 0 bases, the J end lost 3 bases, and 20 bases lay between the germline ends. Germline-derived CDR1 and CDR2 are SEHNR and FQNEAQ (reference sequence). CDR3 length: 18 amino acids. Here the CDR3 reads CASSLAPRAVQGDYGYTF. CDR3 sequence (DNA): TGTGCCAGCAGCTTAGCGCCTAGGGCAGTCCAAGGGGACTATGGCTACACCTTC.

V is TRBV15 and J is TRBJ2-5; a weak D match, TRBD2 (5 bases). The CDR3 extends over 14 amino acids. The V gene lost 0 bases and the J gene lost 3 bases, with 8 bases spanning the gap. Per germline, CDR1 LNHNV and CDR2 YYDKDF (reference sequence). The CDR3 nucleotides are TGTGCCACCAGCAGAGATGGAGGAAAAGAGACCCAGTACTTC. It codes for CATSRDGGKETQYF.

The CDR3: CASSFTLEPLNSGANVLTF. The CDR3 region has the DNA TGTGCCAGCAGCTTCACACTGGAGCCCTTAAACTCTGGGGCCAACGTCCTGACTTTC. This chain connects TRBV13 to TRBJ2-6; D remains ambiguous. Germline V lookup: CDR1 PRHDT, CDR2 FYEKMQ (reference sequence). The CDR3 loop spans 19 amino acids. Trimming removed 3 bases at V and 0 bases at J, with 18 bases between.

V and J are TRBV6-1 and TRBJ1-6, with unresolved D. This CDR3 spans 13 amino acids. Germline V gene sequence: CDR1 MNHNS, CDR2 SASEGT. Trimming cost V 2 bases and J 7 bases, with 6 bases left between them. This CDR3 reads CASSEQSNSPLHF. The DNA of the CDR3 is TGTGCCAGCAGTGAACAGTCGAATTCACCCCTCCACTTT.

This rearrangement joins TRBV19 to TRBJ1-3; 9 bases map to TRBD1. V shed 6 bases and J 9 bases; nucleotides not matched to a gene: 15. The CDR3 spans 16 residues. CDR1 and CDR2 from the germline V gene are LNHDA and SQIVND (reference sequence). CDR3 nucleotide sequence: TGTGCCAGTAGACCTATCGCGGGACAGGGTGGGCGCACCATATATTTT. Amino acid sequence: CASRPIAGQGGRTIYF. The whole variable domain, filled in from reference TRBV19 and TRBJ1-3, reads DGGITQSPKYLFRKEGQNVTLSCEQNLNHDAMYWYRQDPGQGLRLIYYSQIVNDFQKGDIAEGYSVSREKKESFPLTVTSAQKNPTAFYLCASRPIAGQGGRTIYFGEGSWLTVV.

The V call is TRBV19, the J call TRBJ1-3; D gene uncertain. Germline V CDR1 and CDR2: LNHDA, SQIVND (reference sequence). V was clipped by 7 bases and J by 3 bases, with 10 bases between them. The CDR3 consists of 13 residues. This CDR3 reads CASTTGLGNTIYF. Here the CDR3 DNA reads TGTGCCAGTACCACGGGTCTTGGAAACACCATATATTTT.

The rearrangement joins TRBV19 to TRBJ1-5; D remains unclear. The CDR3 consists of 15 residues. The germline V gene has CDR1 LNHDA and CDR2 SQIVND (reference sequence). Trimming stripped 4 bases from V and 6 bases from J, with 16 bases between. The CDR3 nucleotides read TGTGCCAGTAGTACAGTTTCCGCGGGGTTTCAGCCCCAGCATTTT. Amino acid sequence: CASSTVSAGFQPQHF. Variable domain in full (rest from reference TRBV19 and TRBJ1-5): DGGITQSPKYLFRKEGQNVTLSCEQNLNHDAMYWYRQDPGQGLRLIYYSQIVNDFQKGDIAEGYSVSREKKESFPLTVTSAQKNPTAFYLCASSTVSAGFQPQHFGDGTRLSIL.

The J gene is TRBJ1-4, the V gene TRBV5-1; TRBD1 might be the D (6 bases). Trimming took 4 bases from V and 3 from J, leaving 10 bases between them. This CDR3 has 14 amino acids. CDR1 and CDR2 (germline): SGHRS, YFSETQ. The CDR3 nucleotides read TGCGCCAGCAGCCAGGGACACTCTAATGAAAAACTGTTTTTT. It translates to CASSQGHSNEKLFF.

The chain is built from TRBV29-1 and TRBJ1-2; weak D call: TRBD1 (5 bases). The germline V gene encodes CDR1 SQVTM and CDR2 ANQGSEA. The CDR3 has 13 residues. Between the trimmed V and J ends, which lost 7 bases and 1 base, there was a span of 13 bases. DNA for the CDR3: TGCAGCGCCCTACGGCAGGGTAACTATGGCTACACCTTC. This gives the protein CSALRQGNYGYTF. The variable domain in full, with the rest retrieved from reference TRBV29-1 and TRBJ1-2, is SAVISQKPSRDICQRGTSLTIQCQVDSQVTMMFWYRQQPGQSLTLIATANQGSEATYESGFVIDKFPISRPNLTFSTLTVSNMSPEDSSIYLCSALRQGNYGYTFGSGTRLTVV.

The chain combines TRBV18 with TRBJ2-6; TRBD1 matches at 9 bases. The germline V gene encodes CDR1 KGHSH and CDR2 LQKENI. V shed 0 bases, J shed 2 bases, and the junction held 11 bases outside the gene matches. The CDR3 contains 20 residues. The CDR3 bases are TGTGCCAGCTCACCACCAAGGGCCGGGACAGGGTCGACTGGGGCCAACGTCCTGACTTTC. This gives the protein CASSPPRAGTGSTGANVLTF. Looking up the rest from reference TRBV18 and TRBJ2-6 gives the full variable domain: NAGVMQNPRHLVRRRGQEARLRCSPMKGHSHVYWYRQLPEEGLKFMVYLQKENIIDESGMPKERFSAEFPKEGPSILRIQQVVRGDSAAYFCASSPPRAGTGSTGANVLTFGAGSRLTVL.

This clone was picked up a small number of times. This sequence joins TRBV7-2 and TRBJ2-2; D is uncertain. Trimming took 2 bases from V and 5 from J, leaving 12 bases between them. The CDR3 totals 15 residues. Germline loops: CDR1 SGHTA, CDR2 FQGNSA. CDR3 sequence reads: CASSLIGRQTGELFF. Written as DNA, the CDR3 is TGTGCCAGCAGCTTAATCGGCAGGCAGACCGGGGAGCTGTTTTTT.

This rearrangement joins TRBV5-1 to TRBJ2-5; perhaps TRBD2 as D (6 bases). Germline V CDR1 and CDR2: SGHRS, YFSETQ. CDR3 length: 14 amino acids. V lost 2 bases and J 4 bases, leaving 12 bases between the germline ends. The CDR3 region is CASSFGGVVETQYF. The CDR3 nucleotides read TGCGCCAGCAGCTTTGGAGGGGTAGTAGAGACCCAGTACTTC. The full variable domain, its missing parts supplied by reference TRBV5-1 and TRBJ2-5, is KAGVTQTPRYLIKTRGQQVTLSCSPISGHRSVSWYQQTPGQGLQFLFEYFSETQRNKGNFPGRFSGRQFSNSRSEMNVSTLELGDSALYLCASSFGGVVETQYFGPGTRLLVL.